This T cell receptor (beta chain) was retrieved from a study of blood T cell repertoires in COVID-19. Turning to the study itself: Sources were T cells, B-cell-depleted T cells, or PBMCs; the material itself was cDNA or gDNA.

Per the original data handling: Reference gene primer amplification yielded estimated nucleated cell counts. Repertoires were generated with immunoSEQ multiplex PCR, while TCRdb's copy carries only in-frame clones and drops some. Clonal size and the V and J genes are those of that table, whereas D and trimming came from the DNA. The sample consists of approximately 22,000 clones, around 67% of them appearing once. The CDR3 is made up of 15 amino acids. Between the trimmed V and J ends, which lost 8 bases and 3 bases, there was a span of 20 bases. Germline CDR1 is MDHEN and CDR2 is SYDVKM. Sequencing was carried out using peripheral blood. This chain links TRBV28 with TRBJ2-7, with D maybe TRBD1 (6 bases). This TCR was recovered from a human donor in a cohort sampled during active or convalescent COVID-19. In DNA form, the CDR3 reads TGTGCCAGCGGGGAGTGGGGACATATCAGCTACGAGCAGTACGTC. Its protein product is CASGEWGHISYEQYV.